This T cell receptor beta chain was captured by sequencing in a study of shared clonotypes between healthy human individuals. At the level of the study: CD4 naive and CD4 memory each took three plates per donor, while CD8 naive took two and CD8 memory one.

Data came from immunoSEQ multiplex PCR; TCRdb stores just in-frame clones and leaves some out. The table lists about 2.5 million clones, around 93% of them singletons, with around 0.4% in the top ten. Germline V gives CDR1 SGHTA, CDR2 FQGTGA. V shed 4 bases, J shed 4 bases, and the junction held 4 bases outside the gene matches. The CDR3 totals 14 residues. Note on this clone: The sample has other DNA sequences that encode this CDR3 too.

What was sequenced was naive CD4+ T cells from PBMCs. Documented subset: CD45RA+ positively selected. The chain has TRBV7-3 and TRBJ2-3; 8 positions match TRBD2. The sequence was collected from a man younger than 35 in good health. Some clones in this sample may be carry-over from other donors' samples. The CDR3 region has the DNA TGTGCCAGCAGCTCCCTAGCGGGTGCAGATACGCAGTATTTT. It codes for CASSSLAGADTQYF.